Listed below are T cell receptor beta chains from one sample, sequenced in a study of Ad26.COV2.S vaccination and SARS-CoV-2 variants. Profiling relied on immunoSEQ multiplex PCR, and the TCRdb table lists in-frame clones only, not all of them. The sample shows about 320,000 clones, 70% to 90% of them seen only once. The sample here was peripheral blood, taken in a trial of Ad26.COV2.S vaccine versus placebo. The receptors originated from a person between 18 and 65 years old who received the Ad26.COV2.S COVID-19 vaccine or a placebo. Both conserved end residues are part of each CDR3. A D gene is named only where the DNA matches it firmly. Expanded clones get a size class; other rows say once, few or many, or leave the size out.

D gene	clone size	V gene	J gene	CDR3 protein	CDR3 DNA
NA	NA	TRBV7-2	TRBJ2-1	CASSSTTYNEQFF	TGTGCCAGCAGCTCGACGACTTACAATGAGCAGTTCTTC
NA	NA	TRBV9	TRBJ1-1	CASSVAGDWITEAFF	TGTGCCAGCAGCGTAGCAGGGGATTGGATCACTGAAGCTTTCTTT
NA	NA	TRBV29-1	TRBJ2-7	CSVVTRDSYEQYF	TGCAGCGTTGTGACTAGGGATTCCTACGAGCAGTACTTC
NA	NA	TRBV19	TRBJ1-2	CASSMEGRAYGYTF	TGTGCCAGTAGTATGGAGGGCAGGGCCTATGGCTACACCTTC
NA	NA	TRBV5-1	TRBJ2-5	CASSARVGPQETQYF	TGCGCCAGCAGCGCCCGTGTGGGGCCCCAAGAGACCCAGTACTTC
TRBD1	NA	TRBV5-1	TRBJ2-5	CASSWTGGKETQYF	TGCGCCAGCAGCTGGACAGGGGGTAAAGAGACCCAGTACTTC
TRBD2	NA	TRBV6-5	TRBJ2-7	CATRTSGGEQYF	TGTGCCACCCGGACTAGCGGCGGCGAGCAGTACTTC
NA	NA	TRBV29-1	TRBJ2-3	CSVETWDTQYF	TGCAGCGTCGAAACCTGGGATACGCAGTATTTT
NA	NA	TRBV4-3	TRBJ1-5	CASSPGHSIGQPQHF	TGCGCCAGCAGCCCAGGACACTCTATCGGTCAGCCCCAGCATTTT
NA	once	TRBV19	TRBJ1-1	CASSIGTTTEAFF	TGTGCCAGTAGTATAGGGACAACCACTGAAGCTTTCTTT
TRBD1	once	TRBV28	TRBJ2-7	CASIRTGNSYEQYF	TGTGCCAGCATACGGACAGGGAACTCCTACGAGCAGTACTTC
TRBD1	few	TRBV11-2	TRBJ1-2	CASSLGAGGVYGYTF	TGTGCCAGCAGCTTAGGTGCAGGGGGCGTCTATGGCTACACCTTC
NA	NA	TRBV19	TRBJ1-5	CASRESVYSNQPQHF	TGTGCCAGTCGAGAATCGGTTTATAGCAATCAGCCCCAGCATTTT
NA	NA	TRBV3-1/TRBV3-2	TRBJ2-1	CASRRGFNYNEQFF	TGTGCCAGCAGAAGGGGATTTAACTACAATGAGCAGTTCTTC
NA	NA	TRBV15	TRBJ1-2	CATSITGYGYTF	TGTGCCACCAGCATCACAGGGTATGGCTACACCTTC
NA	NA	TRBV3-1/TRBV3-2	TRBJ2-4	CASTLSGAKNIQYF	TGTGCCAGCACCCTTTCGGGAGCCAAAAACATTCAGTACTTC
NA	NA	TRBV7-8	TRBJ2-5	CASSLGGAQETQYF	TGTGCCAGCAGCTTAGGGGGGGCCCAAGAGACCCAGTACTTC
TRBD1	NA	TRBV9	TRBJ2-1	CASSVTGDVYNEQFF	TGTGCCAGCAGCGTCACAGGGGACGTTTACAATGAGCAGTTCTTC
NA	NA	TRBV7-9	TRBJ1-1	CASSYTAPGPNTEAFF	TGTGCCAGCAGCTATACCGCTCCCGGACCCAACACTGAAGCTTTCTTT
NA	NA	TRBV7-9	TRBJ1-2	CASSLPGGGYTF	TGTGCCAGCAGCCTTCCGGGAGGAGGCTACACCTTC
TRBD1	NA	TRBV25-1	TRBJ1-6	CASSDPRQGMSSPLHF	TGTGCCAGCAGCGATCCCCGACAGGGAATGAGTTCACCCCTCCACTTT
NA	NA	TRBV5-6	TRBJ1-1	CASRKDPGFIVTEAFF	TGTGCCAGCAGGAAGGACCCCGGGTTTATTGTCACTGAAGCTTTCTTT
NA	NA	TRBV2	TRBJ1-1	CASSSYTEAFF	TGTGCCAGCAGTTCCTATACTGAAGCTTTCTTT
NA	NA	TRBV6-2/TRBV6-3	TRBJ2-7	CASSYSLLFEQYF	TGTGCCAGCAGTTACTCCCTCCTGTTTGAGCAGTACTTC
TRBD1	NA	TRBV5-1	TRBJ1-5	CASSPSTGGDQPQHF	TGCGCCAGCAGCCCCTCTACAGGGGGCGATCAGCCCCAGCATTTT
NA	NA	TRBV6-4	TRBJ2-1	CASSPEYSPSYNEQFF	TGTGCCAGCAGCCCCGAATATTCTCCCTCCTACAATGAGCAGTTCTTC
NA	NA	TRBV29-1	TRBJ1-1	CSVIGFRGIELRTEAFF	TGCAGCGTTATTGGTTTCCGAGGGATCGAATTAAGAACTGAAGCTTTCTTT
NA	NA	TRBV6-5	TRBJ1-1	CASTPPGQNTEAFF	TGTGCCAGCACCCCCCCGGGACAGAACACTGAAGCTTTCTTT
NA	NA	TRBV5-4	TRBJ2-5	CASSSPDRVQETQYF	TGTGCCAGCAGCTCACCGGACAGAGTACAAGAGACCCAGTACTTC
TRBD1	NA	TRBV2	TRBJ1-6	CASSGQGAESPLHF	TGTGCCAGCAGCGGACAGGGGGCTGAATCACCCCTCCACTTT
TRBD2	NA	TRBV7-8	TRBJ2-2	CASERGPETGELFF	TGTGCCTCGGAGCGGGGGCCTGAAACCGGGGAGCTGTTTTTT
TRBD2	NA	TRBV3-1/TRBV3-2	TRBJ2-3	CASSQTTSGSRTDTQYF	TGTGCCAGCAGCCAGACGACTAGCGGTTCCCGCACAGATACGCAGTATTTT
TRBD1	NA	TRBV30	TRBJ1-1	CAWSSPRTGGMNTEAFF	TGTGCCTGGAGTTCCCCCCGGACAGGGGGCATGAACACTGAAGCTTTCTTT
NA	NA	TRBV3-1/TRBV3-2	TRBJ1-1	CASSQREANTEAFF	TGTGCCAGCAGCCAAAGGGAAGCTAACACTGAAGCTTTCTTT
NA	NA	TRBV7-2	TRBJ1-6	CASSLLQGVSPLHF	TGTGCCAGCAGCTTACTACAGGGTGTTTCACCCCTCCACTTT
NA	NA	TRBV5-1	TRBJ1-2	CASSPNPGLNYGYTF	TGCGCCAGCAGCCCAAACCCGGGACTTAACTATGGCTACACCTTC
NA	NA	TRBV5-1	TRBJ2-1	CASSDGTAPNEQFF	TGCGCCAGCAGCGACGGGACTGCGCCCAATGAGCAGTTCTTC
NA	NA	TRBV11-3	TRBJ2-1	CASSLTLAAVTVEQFF	TGTGCCAGCAGCCTTACACTAGCAGCTGTGACGGTTGAGCAGTTCTTC
TRBD1	NA	TRBV9	TRBJ1-5	CASSVGTGSNQPQHF	TGTGCCAGCAGCGTAGGGACAGGGAGCAATCAGCCCCAGCATTTT
NA	NA	TRBV20-1	TRBJ1-4	CSASSGIGEKLFF	TGCAGTGCTAGTTCAGGGATTGGTGAAAAACTGTTTTTT
NA	NA	TRBV20-1	TRBJ2-6	CSASTEHSGANVLTF	TGCAGTGCTAGTACCGAACACTCTGGGGCCAACGTCCTGACTTTC
TRBD1	NA	TRBV4-3	TRBJ1-4	CASSQDGTGAVEKLFF	TGCGCCAGCAGCCAAGATGGCACAGGGGCGGTTGAAAAACTGTTTTTT
NA	NA	TRBV19	TRBJ2-5	CASATRGAKGETQYF	TGTGCCAGTGCGACGAGGGGGGCTAAGGGGGAGACCCAGTACTTC
NA	NA	TRBV5-1	TRBJ2-3	CASNPKGGSSTDTQYF	TGCGCCAGCAACCCCAAGGGGGGATCTAGCACAGATACGCAGTATTTT
NA	NA	TRBV6-1	TRBJ1-5	CASSEGRPQHF	TGTGCCAGCAGTGAGGGAAGGCCCCAGCATTTT
NA	NA	TRBV3-1/TRBV3-2	TRBJ1-2	CASSQEFMGGASYGYTF	TGTGCCAGCAGCCAAGAGTTTATGGGGGGCGCGAGCTATGGCTACACCTTC
NA	few	TRBV9	TRBJ1-6	CASSALGGNSPLHF	TGTGCCAGCAGCGCACTGGGGGGAAATTCACCCCTCCACTTT
NA	NA	TRBV7-9	TRBJ1-1	CASTADWNTEAFF	TGTGCCAGCACCGCGGATTGGAACACTGAAGCTTTCTTT
NA	NA	TRBV11-2	TRBJ1-1	CASSLGRSTGITEAFF	TGTGCCAGCAGCTTAGGTCGCTCGACAGGTATCACTGAAGCTTTCTTT
NA	NA	TRBV18	TRBJ1-2	CASSPRGDPYGYTF	TGTGCCAGCTCACCTAGGGGGGATCCCTATGGCTACACCTTC
NA	NA	TRBV5-4	TRBJ1-1	CASSLDPGPTLNTEAFF	TGTGCCAGCAGCTTGGACCCAGGGCCCACACTGAACACTGAAGCTTTCTTT
NA	NA	TRBV5-4	TRBJ2-6	CASSAGFINSGANVLTF	TGTGCCAGCAGTGCGGGCTTTATTAACTCTGGGGCCAACGTCCTGACTTTC
TRBD1	NA	TRBV5-5	TRBJ2-1	CASSWGQGRSNEQFF	TGTGCCAGCAGCTGGGGACAGGGGCGGTCTAATGAGCAGTTCTTC
NA	NA	TRBV9	TRBJ1-3	CASSVAGNTIYF	TGTGCCAGCAGCGTAGCTGGAAACACCATATATTTT